This T cell receptor (beta chain) was sequenced for a study of cytomegalovirus exposure and HLA in healthy donors. Study-wide background: Some 85 million unique TCRs from HLA-typed donors were held in an early data release. The study, taken as a whole, reports: Productive status was seen about 90% or about 30% of the time for most TCR beta V segments in an earlier analysis.

The study ran its PCR with 60 Vbeta and 13 Jbeta primers. Repertoires were generated with immunoSEQ multiplex PCR, while TCRdb's copy carries only in-frame clones and drops some. There are fewer than 250,000 clones in the sample; roughly 77% occur only once, and approximately 0.4% lies in the top ten. Germline loops: CDR1 SGHAT, CDR2 FQNNGV. Trimming removed 1 base at V and 5 bases at J, with 6 bases between. The CDR3 runs 13 residues. A remark on this clone: The antigen remains unidentified.

The chain employs TRBV11-2 and TRBJ1-5, with D hard to call. The TCR sequence derives from a male donor in good health and CMV-seropositive. The sequenced sample consisted of PBMCs. The CDR3 DNA is TGTGCCAGCAGCTTAGTAGCGGATCAGCCCCAGCATTTT. The encoded protein is CASSLVADQPQHF.